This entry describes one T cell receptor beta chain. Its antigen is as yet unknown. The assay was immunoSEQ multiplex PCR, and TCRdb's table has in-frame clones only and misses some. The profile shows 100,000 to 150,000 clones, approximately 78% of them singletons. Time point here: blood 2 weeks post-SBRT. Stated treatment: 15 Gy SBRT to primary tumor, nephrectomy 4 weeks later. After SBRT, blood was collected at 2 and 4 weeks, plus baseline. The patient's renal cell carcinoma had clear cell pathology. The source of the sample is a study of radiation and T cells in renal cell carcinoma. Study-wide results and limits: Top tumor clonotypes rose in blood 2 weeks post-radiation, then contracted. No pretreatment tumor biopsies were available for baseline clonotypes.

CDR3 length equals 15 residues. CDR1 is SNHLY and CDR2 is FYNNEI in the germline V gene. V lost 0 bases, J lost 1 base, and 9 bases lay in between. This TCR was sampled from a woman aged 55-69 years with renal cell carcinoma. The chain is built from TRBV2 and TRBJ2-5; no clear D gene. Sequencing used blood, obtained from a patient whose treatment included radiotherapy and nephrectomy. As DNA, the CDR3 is TGTGCCAGCAGTGAAGCGCTAGACACCCAAGAGACCCAGTACTTC. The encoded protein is CASSEALDTQETQYF.